The rows below give T cell receptor beta chains drawn from one sample of a study of blood T cell repertoires in COVID-19. Some clones are missing from TCRdb's copy, which holds only in-frame ones; the method was immunoSEQ multiplex PCR. The repertoire holds around 300,000 clones, around 87% seen once, with less than 6% in the top ten. The sample taken for sequencing was PBMCs or T cells enriched from blood (not recorded which). These receptor sequences come from a woman in her twenties or thirties who had recovered from COVID-19. The CDR3 runs from the conserved cysteine through the conserved F or W. Fields, in order: CDR3 length, D gene, clone size, J gene, V gene, CDR3 DNA, CDR3 protein. A D gene is named only where the DNA matches it firmly. A row's size may be missing; if present it is once, few, many or a size class.

14 TRBD1 - TRBJ2-7 TRBV6-5 TGTGCCAGCAGTCGGACAGGGCCTCCGTACGAGCAGTACTTC CASSRTGPPYEQYF
14 TRBD1 - TRBJ1-2 TRBV7-9 TGTGCCAGCAGCTTGGGGACAGGGGATTATGGCTACACCTTC CASSLGTGDYGYTF
15 TRBD2 - TRBJ2-7 TRBV7-8 TGTGCCAGCAGCCCCGCACTAGCGGGGGACTACGAGCAGTACTTC CASSPALAGDYEQYF
15 - - TRBJ1-6 TRBV7-8 TGTGCCAGCAGCTTAGTACAGGGCTTTGGTTCACCCCTCCACTTT CASSLVQGFGSPLHF
14 - - TRBJ1-1 TRBV28 TGTGCCAGCAGTTCCACAGGATTGAACACTGAAGCTTTCTTT CASSSTGLNTEAFF
18 - - TRBJ1-5 TRBV1 TGCACCAGCAGCCAAGAGAGTTGGGACACCCTTCGCAATCAGCCCCAGCATTTT CTSSQESWDTLRNQPQHF
13 TRBD1 - TRBJ1-2 TRBV12-3/TRBV12-4 TGTGCCAGCAGCCCGGGACAGGGGGATGGCTACACCTTC CASSPGQGDGYTF
19 TRBD2 - TRBJ2-2 TRBV3-1/TRBV3-2 TGTGCCAGCAGCCAAGTGACTAGCGGGGGTACTAAATTCACCGGGGAGCTGTTTTTT CASSQVTSGGTKFTGELFF
14 TRBD1 - TRBJ2-1 TRBV30 TGTGCCTGGAGTTGGGGACAGGGAATCGATGAGCAGTTCTTC CAWSWGQGIDEQFF
17 TRBD1 - TRBJ2-1 TRBV5-1 TGCGCCAGCAGCTTGGCTGGGTTACAGGGGGGATTAAATGAGCAGTTCTTC CASSLAGLQGGLNEQFF
15 TRBD1 - TRBJ2-7 TRBV5-4 TGTGCCAGCAGCGAGAATACGGGACAGAGTTACGAGCAGTACTTC CASSENTGQSYEQYF
16 - - TRBJ1-3 TRBV7-2 TGTGCCAGCAGCTTATGGGGCCAAACGGAAGGAAACACCATATATTTT CASSLWGQTEGNTIYF
15 - - TRBJ2-2 TRBV4-3 TGCGCCAGCAGCCAATATCCGGGGAAGACCGGGGAGCTGTTTTTT CASSQYPGKTGELFF
15 - - TRBJ1-3 TRBV11-2 TGTGCCAGCAGCTTAGGCCTCAGCTCTGGAAACACCATATATTTT CASSLGLSSGNTIYF
17 TRBD2 - TRBJ2-7 TRBV29-1 TGCAGCGTTGAAGATTATGGGACTAGCGGGGATAGCTACGAGCAGTACTTC CSVEDYGTSGDSYEQYF
13 TRBD1 - TRBJ1-1 TRBV18 TGTGCCAGCTCACCGGACAGGGCCGTTGAAGCTTTCTTT CASSPDRAVEAFF
14 - - TRBJ1-4 TRBV7-9 TGTGCCAGCACCTTCGGTGGTACAGATGAAAAACTGTTTTTT CASTFGGTDEKLFF
15 TRBD1 - TRBJ1-6 TRBV28 TGTGCCAGCAGGGTAAACAGGGGGTATAATTCACCCCTCCACTTT CASRVNRGYNSPLHF
18 - - TRBJ2-6 TRBV7-9 TGTGCCAGCAGCTTAGCGCTAAAGCCTCGCTCTGGGGCCAACGTCCTGACTTTC CASSLALKPRSGANVLTF
15 TRBD1 - TRBJ2-1 TRBV28 TGTGCCACCCTTTCCGCGGCACAGGGGTTAGATGAGCAGTTCTTC CATLSAAQGLDEQFF
15 TRBD1 - TRBJ1-2 TRBV6-6 TGTGCCAGCAGTTCCCAGGGACAGGGCTACTATGGCTACACCTTC CASSSQGQGYYGYTF
12 TRBD1 - TRBJ1-1 TRBV7-3 TGTGCCAGCAGCCGGGACAGGGGGAAAGCTTTCTTT CASSRDRGKAFF
16 - - TRBJ2-3 TRBV6-2/TRBV6-3 TGTGCCAGCAGTTACCGGGACATATCTAGCACAGATACGCAGTATTTT CASSYRDISSTDTQYF
14 - - TRBJ2-7 TRBV5-4 TGTGCCAGCAGCCCCGATATGACGGGATACGAGCAGTACTTC CASSPDMTGYEQYF
13 TRBD1 - TRBJ1-2 TRBV6-5 TGTGCCAGCAGTCCGACAGGGGACTATGGCTACACCTTC CASSPTGDYGYTF
15 - - TRBJ2-3 TRBV7-6 TGTGCCAGCAGCTTATGGGCAGGGCAGACAGATACGCAGTATTTT CASSLWAGQTDTQYF
14 - - TRBJ2-7 TRBV6-5 TGTGCCAGCAGACAATGGACAGATCTCTACGAGCAGTACTTC CASRQWTDLYEQYF
14 TRBD2 - TRBJ2-7 TRBV5-1 TGCGCCAGCAGCTCACTAGCGGGGGGCTACGAGCAGTACTTC CASSSLAGGYEQYF
15 TRBD1 - TRBJ1-5 TRBV18 TGTGCCAGCCCCCGCCGGGACAGAGTCAATCAGCCCCAGCATTTT CASPRRDRVNQPQHF
16 - - TRBJ1-1 TRBV6-5 TGTGCCAGCAGTTACCTAGGAGGTTTGGCGGGCACTGAAGCTTTCTTT CASSYLGGLAGTEAFF
14 TRBD1 - TRBJ1-2 TRBV5-5 TGTGCCAGCAGCTCTGGACAGGGCAACTATGGCTACACCTTC CASSSGQGNYGYTF
13 - - TRBJ2-5 TRBV18 TGTGCCAGCTCACCTGGAGTCCAAGAGACCCAGTACTTC CASSPGVQETQYF
14 TRBD1 once TRBJ1-4 TRBV29-1 TGCAGCGTTGGTTCCGGGACAGCTAATGAAAAACTGTTTTTT CSVGSGTANEKLFF